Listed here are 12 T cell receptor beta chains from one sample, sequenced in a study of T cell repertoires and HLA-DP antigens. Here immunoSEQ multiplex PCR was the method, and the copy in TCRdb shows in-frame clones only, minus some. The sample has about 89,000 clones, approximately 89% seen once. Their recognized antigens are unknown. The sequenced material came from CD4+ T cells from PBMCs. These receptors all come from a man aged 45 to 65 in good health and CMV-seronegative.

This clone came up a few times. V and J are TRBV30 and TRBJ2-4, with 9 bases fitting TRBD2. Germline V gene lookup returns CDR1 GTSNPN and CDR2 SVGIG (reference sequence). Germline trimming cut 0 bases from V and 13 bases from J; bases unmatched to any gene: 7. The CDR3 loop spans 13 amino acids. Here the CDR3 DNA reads TGTGCCTGGAGTGTGGGGCTAGCGGGACCACAGTACTTC. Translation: CAWSVGLAGPQYF.

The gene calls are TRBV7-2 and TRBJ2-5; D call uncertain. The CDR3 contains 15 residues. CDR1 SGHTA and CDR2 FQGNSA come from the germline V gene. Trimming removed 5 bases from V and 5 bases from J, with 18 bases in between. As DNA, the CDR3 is TGTGCCAGCAGCGTTAGCCTAACCCTCGGGGAGACCCAGTACTTC. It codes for CASSVSLTLGETQYF.

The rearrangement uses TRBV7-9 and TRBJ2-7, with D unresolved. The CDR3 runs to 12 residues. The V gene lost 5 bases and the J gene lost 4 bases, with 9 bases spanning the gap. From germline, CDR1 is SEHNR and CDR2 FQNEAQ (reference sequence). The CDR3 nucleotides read TGTGCCAGCAGCGAAGAACATTACGAGCAGTACTTC. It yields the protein CASSEEHYEQYF. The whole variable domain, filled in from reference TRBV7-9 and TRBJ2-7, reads DTGVSQNPRHKITKRGQNVTFRCDPISEHNRLYWYRQTLGQGPEFLTYFQNEAQLEKSRLLSDRFSAERPKGSFSTLEIQRTEQGDSAMYLCASSEEHYEQYFGPGTRLTVT.

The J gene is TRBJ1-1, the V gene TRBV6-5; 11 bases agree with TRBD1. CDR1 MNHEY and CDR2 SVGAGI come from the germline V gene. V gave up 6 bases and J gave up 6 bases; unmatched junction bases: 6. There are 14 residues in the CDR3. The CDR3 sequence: CASRKGQGAPEAFF. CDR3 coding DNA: TGTGCCAGCAGAAAAGGACAGGGGGCCCCTGAAGCTTTCTTT.

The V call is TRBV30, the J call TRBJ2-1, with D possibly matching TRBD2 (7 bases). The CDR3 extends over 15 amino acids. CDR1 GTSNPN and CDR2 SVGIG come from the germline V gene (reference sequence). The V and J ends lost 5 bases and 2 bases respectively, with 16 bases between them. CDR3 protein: CAWPGGGGTYNEQFF. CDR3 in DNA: TGTGCCTGGCCCGGGGGCGGGGGCACCTACAATGAGCAGTTCTTC.

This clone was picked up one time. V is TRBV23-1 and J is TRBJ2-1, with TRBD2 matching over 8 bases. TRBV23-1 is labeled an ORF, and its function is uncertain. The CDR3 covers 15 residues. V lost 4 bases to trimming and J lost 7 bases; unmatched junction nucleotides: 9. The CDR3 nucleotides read TGCGCCAGCAGTCGGACCGGGACTAGACTAAATGAGCAGTTCTTC. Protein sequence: CASSRTGTRLNEQFF.

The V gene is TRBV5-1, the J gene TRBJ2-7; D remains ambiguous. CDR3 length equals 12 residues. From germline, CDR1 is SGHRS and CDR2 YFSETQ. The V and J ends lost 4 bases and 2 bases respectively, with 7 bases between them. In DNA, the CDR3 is TGCGCCAGCAGCCAAGACGCCTACGAGCAGTACTTC. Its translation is CASSQDAYEQYF.

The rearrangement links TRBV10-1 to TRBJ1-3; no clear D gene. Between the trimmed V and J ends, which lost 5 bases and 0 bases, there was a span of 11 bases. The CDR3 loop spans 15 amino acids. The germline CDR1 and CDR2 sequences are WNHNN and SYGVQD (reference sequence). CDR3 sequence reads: CASSRGFNSGNTIYF. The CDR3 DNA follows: TGCGCCAGCAGTCGAGGGTTCAACTCTGGAAACACCATATATTTT.

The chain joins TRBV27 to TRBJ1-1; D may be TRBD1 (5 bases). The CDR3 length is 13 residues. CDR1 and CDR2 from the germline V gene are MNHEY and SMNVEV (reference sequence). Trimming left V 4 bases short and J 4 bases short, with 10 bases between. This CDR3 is CASSSPGGTEAFF. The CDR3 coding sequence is TGTGCCAGCAGTTCTCCGGGGGGCACTGAAGCTTTCTTT.

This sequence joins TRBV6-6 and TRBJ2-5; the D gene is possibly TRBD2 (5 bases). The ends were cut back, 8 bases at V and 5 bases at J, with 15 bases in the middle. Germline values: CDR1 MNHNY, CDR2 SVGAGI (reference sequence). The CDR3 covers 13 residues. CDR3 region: CASATGWSETQYF. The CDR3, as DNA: TGTGCCAGCGCGACGGGGTGGTCGGAGACCCAGTACTTC.

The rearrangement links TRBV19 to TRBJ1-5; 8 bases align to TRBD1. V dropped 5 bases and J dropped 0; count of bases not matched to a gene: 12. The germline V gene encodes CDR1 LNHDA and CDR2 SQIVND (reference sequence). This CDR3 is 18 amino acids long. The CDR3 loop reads CASSDPGQVWNSNQPQHF. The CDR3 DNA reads TGTGCCAGTAGTGATCCGGGACAGGTATGGAATAGCAATCAGCCCCAGCATTTT.

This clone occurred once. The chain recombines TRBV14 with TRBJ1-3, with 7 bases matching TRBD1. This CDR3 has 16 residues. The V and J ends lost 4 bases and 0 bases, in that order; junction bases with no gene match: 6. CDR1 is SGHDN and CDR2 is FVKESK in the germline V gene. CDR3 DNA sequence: TGTGCCAGCAGCCTTTGGGACAGTCTCTCTGGAAACACCATATATTTT. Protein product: CASSLWDSLSGNTIYF.